Here is one T cell receptor beta chain with its context. Its target antigen remains unknown. These data originate in a study of monozygotic twins with inflammatory bowel disease (dated by TCRdb to 2018 to 2020). Concerning the study at large: The complete study included approximately 30 monozygotic twin pairs: 19 IBD-discordant Danish pairs and nine German pairs, of which four were IBD-concordant and five were IBD-discordant. Disease-associated traits were sought mainly through comparisons between IBD patients and their genetically identical healthy co-twins within discordant pairs. Each individual had, on average, about 151 000 unique TCRalpha sequences and 181 000 unique TCRbeta sequences available for analysis. On the study overall, not on this receptor specifically: A decrease in TCRbeta repertoire diversity, as measured by inverse Simpson index, was observed in IBD patients compared with their healthy co-twins. Background noise and inter-individual variability may have been introduced into the repertoires by the differing immunosuppressive treatments among patients. IBD patients shared fewer clonotypes with other individuals than healthy twins did, most markedly in patients showing signs of disease activity. Distinction between different T cell subtypes could not be achieved in the analysis. The results gave no support for a single strong signal or clonotype linked to IBD. No difference in repertoire similarity was observed between concordant and discordant twins, possibly owing to limited statistical power.

From each donor, an approximately 2.3 ml peripheral blood sample was drawn into PAXgene tubes and stored at -80 degrees C. Without any T cell sorting, total RNA was extracted from whole blood using the PAXgene blood miRNA kit on an automated QIAcube. Peripheral blood from monozygotic twin pairs who were concordant or discordant for inflammatory bowel disease underwent deep TCRalpha and TCRbeta repertoire profiling using unique molecular barcoding. For every twin pair, smoking habits were documented, and each individual was categorised as a current, former or never smoker. CDR1 MNHEY and CDR2 SVGAGI are derived from the germline V gene. Including the terminal cysteine and phenylalanine, the CDR3 comprises 18 residues. No DNA sequence was recorded. Libraries came from 5' RACE. The input for every TCR library was 3,500 to 4,000 ng of total RNA. cDNA was synthesized with SMARTScribe reverse transcriptase in eight separate reactions per sample. During cDNA synthesis, template switching was used to introduce unique molecular identifiers that contained a 6-nucleotide sample barcode. Amplification of TCRalpha and TCRbeta cDNA involved two nested PCRs of approximately 16 and 9 cycles, and each PCR was followed by bead purification. Before amplification, the cDNA was treated with uracil DNA-glycosylase and purified using the QIAquick PCR purification kit. The second PCR added Illumina TruSeq-compatible adapters along with sample-specific barcodes. TapeStation and Qubit were used to check library quality and concentration, and about 4.5 ng of each library was pooled. Sequencing of the pooled libraries was done on an Illumina HiSeq2500 single-index Rapid Run using custom sequencing primers and 2 x 100 bp reads. Turning to the authors' computational methods: UMI-based consensus assembly with MiGEC version 1.2.6 was used to correct PCR and sequencing errors. V(D)J alignment, clonotype assembly and CDR3 extraction were performed with MiXCR version 2.1.1. Normalisation of gene usage, clonotype sharing and MAIT/NKT TCR abundance was achieved by analysing the top 1000, 10 000 and 20 000 clonotypes per sample. After downsampling to 27 000 UMIs, diversity was calculated as the inverse Simpson index using the vegan R package. Paired Mann-Whitney U tests on discordant twin pairs were used, with Benjamini-Hochberg multiple-testing correction. Once TCRdb had reprocessed the reads, it stored one entry per CDR3 protein sequence and supplied no DNA. These V and J calls derive from TCRdb rather than the authors' analysis. The data table for this sample lists just over 300,000 distinct CDR3 sequences. The ten largest clones capture approximately 5.4% of the sample.

Sequencing was performed on blood. The chain is encoded by TRBV6-5 joined to TRBJ1-2; the TRBD1 assignment by TCRdb is unverifiable without DNA. The receptor was derived from a human donor with ulcerative colitis or Crohn's disease, or a healthy co-twin of an affected twin (not recorded which). The CDR3 is CASSYSAVVTGAGYGYTF.